This T cell receptor beta chain was captured by sequencing in a study of blood T cell repertoires in COVID-19. Turning to the study itself: Samples representing acute and convalescent COVID-19 were sourced from the United States, Italy and Spain.

This CDR3 spans 16 amino acids. The V gene lost 0 bases and the J gene lost 0 bases, with 9 bases spanning the gap. Germline lookup yields CDR1 MGHDK and CDR2 SYGVNS. This table comes from immunoSEQ multiplex PCR, and its TCRdb copy is limited to in-frame clones, with some not included. The table shows roughly 200,000 clones, with around four fifths occurring only once. The source of this sequence is a woman aged 40 to 50 with COVID-19, enrolled during active disease. Specimen: peripheral blood. The chain has TRBV25-1 and TRBJ1-5; D possibly corresponds to TRBD1 (5 bases). CDR3 DNA: TGTGCCAGCAGTGAATATTCAGGGAATAGCAATCAGCCCCAGCATTTT. Protein: CASSEYSGNSNQPQHF.